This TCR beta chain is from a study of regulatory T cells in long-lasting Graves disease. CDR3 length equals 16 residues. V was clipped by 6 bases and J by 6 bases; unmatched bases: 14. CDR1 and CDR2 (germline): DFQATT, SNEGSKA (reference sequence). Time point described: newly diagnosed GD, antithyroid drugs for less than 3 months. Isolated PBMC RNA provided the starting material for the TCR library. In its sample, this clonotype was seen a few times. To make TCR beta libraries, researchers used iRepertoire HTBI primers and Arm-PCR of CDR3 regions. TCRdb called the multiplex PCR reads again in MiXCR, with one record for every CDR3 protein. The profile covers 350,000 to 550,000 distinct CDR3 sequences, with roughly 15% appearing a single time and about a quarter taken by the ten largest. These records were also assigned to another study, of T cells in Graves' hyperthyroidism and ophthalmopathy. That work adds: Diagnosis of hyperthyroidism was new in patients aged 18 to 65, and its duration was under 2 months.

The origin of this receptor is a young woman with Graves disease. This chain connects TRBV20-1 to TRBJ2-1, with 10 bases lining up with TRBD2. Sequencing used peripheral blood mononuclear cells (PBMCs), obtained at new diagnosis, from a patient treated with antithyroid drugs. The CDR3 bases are TGCAGTGCCACAAGGCCCGCTAGCGGGAGTCTCAATGAGCAGTTCTTC. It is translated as CSATRPASGSLNEQFF.